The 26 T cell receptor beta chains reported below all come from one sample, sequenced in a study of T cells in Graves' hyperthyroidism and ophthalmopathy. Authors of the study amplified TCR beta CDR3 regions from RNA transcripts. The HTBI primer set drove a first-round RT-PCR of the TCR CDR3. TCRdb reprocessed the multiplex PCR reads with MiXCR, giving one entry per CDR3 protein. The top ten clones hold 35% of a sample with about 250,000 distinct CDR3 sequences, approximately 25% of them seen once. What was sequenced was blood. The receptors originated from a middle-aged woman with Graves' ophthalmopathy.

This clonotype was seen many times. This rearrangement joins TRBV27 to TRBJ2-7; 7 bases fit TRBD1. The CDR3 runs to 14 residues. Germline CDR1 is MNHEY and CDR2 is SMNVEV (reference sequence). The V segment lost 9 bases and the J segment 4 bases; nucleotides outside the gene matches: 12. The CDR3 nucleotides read TGTGCCAGTAGTACGCCGGGACAGTTTTACGAGCAGTACTTC. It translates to CASSTPGQFYEQYF.

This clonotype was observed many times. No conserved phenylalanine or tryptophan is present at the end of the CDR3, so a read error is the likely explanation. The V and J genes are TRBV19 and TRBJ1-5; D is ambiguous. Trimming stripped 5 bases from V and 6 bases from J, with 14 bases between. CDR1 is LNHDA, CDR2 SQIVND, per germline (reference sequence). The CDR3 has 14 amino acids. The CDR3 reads CASSRRGSGQPQHL. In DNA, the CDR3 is TGTGCCAGTAGTCGGCGGGGATCGGGTCAGCCCCAGCATCTT.

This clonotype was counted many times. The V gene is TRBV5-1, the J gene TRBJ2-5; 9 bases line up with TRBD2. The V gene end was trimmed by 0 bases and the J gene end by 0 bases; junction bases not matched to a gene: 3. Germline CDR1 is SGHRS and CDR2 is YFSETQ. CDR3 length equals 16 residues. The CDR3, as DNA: TGCGCCAGCAGCTTGGCTAGCGGGACTTACCAAGAGACCCAGTACTTC. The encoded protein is CASSLASGTYQETQYF.

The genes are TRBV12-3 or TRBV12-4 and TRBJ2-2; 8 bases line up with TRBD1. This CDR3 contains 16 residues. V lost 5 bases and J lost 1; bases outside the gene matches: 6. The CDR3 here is CASSQPGTGNTGELFF. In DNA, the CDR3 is TGTGCCAGCAGTCAACCCGGGACAGGGAACACCGGGGAGCTGTTTTTT.

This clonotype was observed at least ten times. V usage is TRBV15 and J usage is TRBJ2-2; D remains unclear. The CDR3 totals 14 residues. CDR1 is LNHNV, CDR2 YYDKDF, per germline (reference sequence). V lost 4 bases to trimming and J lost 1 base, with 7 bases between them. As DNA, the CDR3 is TGTGCCACCAGCATCGACTTGAACACCGGGGAGCTGTTTTTT. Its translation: CATSIDLNTGELFF.

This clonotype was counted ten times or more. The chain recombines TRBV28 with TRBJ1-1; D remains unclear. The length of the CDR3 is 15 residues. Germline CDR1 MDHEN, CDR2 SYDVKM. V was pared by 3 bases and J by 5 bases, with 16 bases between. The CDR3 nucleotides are TGTGCCAGCAGTTTTGGCCGGGTGTTTGTGACTGAAGCTTTCTTT. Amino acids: CASSFGRVFVTEAFF. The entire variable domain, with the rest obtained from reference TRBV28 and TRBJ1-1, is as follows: DVKVTQSSRYLVKRTGEKVFLECVQDMDHENMFWYRQDPGLGLRLIYFSYDVKMKEKGDIPEGYSVSREKKERFSLILESASTNQTSMYLCASSFGRVFVTEAFFGQGTRLTVV.

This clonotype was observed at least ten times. The CDR3 spells CSAEQTSEAFF. The CDR3 coding sequence is TGCAGTGCTGAGCAGACATCTGAAGCTTTCTTT. The J gene is TRBJ1-1, the V gene TRBV20-1; D gene uncertain. The length of the CDR3 is 11 residues. V dropped 5 bases and J dropped 6 bases, with 10 bases sitting between them. CDR1 DFQATT and CDR2 SNEGSKA come from the germline V gene (reference sequence).

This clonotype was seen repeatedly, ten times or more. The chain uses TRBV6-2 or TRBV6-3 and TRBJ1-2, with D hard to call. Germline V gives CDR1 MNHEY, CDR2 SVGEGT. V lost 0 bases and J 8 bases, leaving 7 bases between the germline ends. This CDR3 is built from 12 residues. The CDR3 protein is CASSYSFGGYTF. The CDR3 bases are TGTGCCAGCAGTTACTCGTTCGGGGGCTACACCTTC.

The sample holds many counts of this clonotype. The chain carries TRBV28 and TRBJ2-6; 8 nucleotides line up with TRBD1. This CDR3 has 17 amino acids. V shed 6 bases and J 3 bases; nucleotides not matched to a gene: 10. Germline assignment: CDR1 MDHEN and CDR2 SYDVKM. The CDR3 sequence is CASRSSAGGFGANVLTF. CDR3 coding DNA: TGTGCCAGCAGGAGCAGCGCAGGGGGCTTTGGGGCCAACGTCCTGACTTTC.

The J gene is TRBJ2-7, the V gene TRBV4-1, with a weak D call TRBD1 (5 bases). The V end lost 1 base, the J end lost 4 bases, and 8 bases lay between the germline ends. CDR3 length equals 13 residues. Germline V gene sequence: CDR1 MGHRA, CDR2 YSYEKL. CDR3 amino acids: CASSQVRAYEQYF. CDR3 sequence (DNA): TGCGCCAGCAGCCAAGTCAGGGCTTACGAGCAGTACTTC.

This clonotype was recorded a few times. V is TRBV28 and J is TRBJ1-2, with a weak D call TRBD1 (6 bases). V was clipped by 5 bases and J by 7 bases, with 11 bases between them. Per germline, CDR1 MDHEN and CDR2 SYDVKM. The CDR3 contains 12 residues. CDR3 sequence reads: CASSAQGGGYTF. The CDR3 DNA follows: TGTGCCAGCAGTGCACAGGGAGGTGGCTACACCTTC.

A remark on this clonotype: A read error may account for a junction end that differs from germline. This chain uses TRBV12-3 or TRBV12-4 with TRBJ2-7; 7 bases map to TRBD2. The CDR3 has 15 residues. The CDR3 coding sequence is TGTGTCAGCAGTTTAATCCTTGCGGGAGCGGTTGAGCAGTACTTC. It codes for CVSSLILAGAVEQYF.

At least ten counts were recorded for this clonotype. CDR3 loop: CASSMGLAGGTNTGELFF. For the CDR3, the DNA is TGCGCCAGCAGCATGGGACTAGCGGGAGGGACGAACACCGGGGAGCTGTTTTTT. The chain uses TRBV5-1 and TRBJ2-2; 16 bases match TRBD2. V gave up 4 bases and J gave up 0 bases; unmatched junction bases: 3. CDR3 length equals 18 residues. Germline loops: CDR1 SGHRS, CDR2 YFSETQ.

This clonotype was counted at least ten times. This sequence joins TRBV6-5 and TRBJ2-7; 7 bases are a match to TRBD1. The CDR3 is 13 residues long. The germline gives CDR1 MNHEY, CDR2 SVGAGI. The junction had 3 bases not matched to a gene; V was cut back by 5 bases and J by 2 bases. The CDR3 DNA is TGTGCCAGCAGTATGGACAGGCCCTACGAGCAGTACTTC. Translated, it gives CASSMDRPYEQYF.

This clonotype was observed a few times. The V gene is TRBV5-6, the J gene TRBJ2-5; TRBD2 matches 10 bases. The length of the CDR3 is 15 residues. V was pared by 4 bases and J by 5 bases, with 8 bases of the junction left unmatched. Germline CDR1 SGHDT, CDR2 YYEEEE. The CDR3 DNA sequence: TGTGCCAGCAGCAAACCAGCGGGAGGGGGCGAGACCCAGTACTTC. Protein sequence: CASSKPAGGGETQYF.

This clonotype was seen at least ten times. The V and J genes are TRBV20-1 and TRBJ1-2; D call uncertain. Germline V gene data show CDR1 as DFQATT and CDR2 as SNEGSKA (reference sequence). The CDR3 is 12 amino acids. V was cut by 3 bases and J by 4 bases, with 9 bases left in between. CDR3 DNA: TGCAGTGCTAGCGGTCAGATCTATGGCTACACCTTC. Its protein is CSASGQIYGYTF.

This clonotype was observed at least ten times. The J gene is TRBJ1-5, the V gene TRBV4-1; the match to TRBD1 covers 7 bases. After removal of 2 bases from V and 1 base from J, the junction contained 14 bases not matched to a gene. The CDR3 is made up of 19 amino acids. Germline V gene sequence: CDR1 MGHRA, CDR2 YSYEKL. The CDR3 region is CASSQSWDRSVGSNQPQHF. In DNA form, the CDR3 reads TGCGCCAGCAGCCAATCCTGGGACAGATCAGTCGGGAGCAATCAGCCCCAGCATTTT.

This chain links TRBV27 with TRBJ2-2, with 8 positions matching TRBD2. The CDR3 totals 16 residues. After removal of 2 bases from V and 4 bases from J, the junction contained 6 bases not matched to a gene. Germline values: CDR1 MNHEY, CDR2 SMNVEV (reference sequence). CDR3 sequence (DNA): TGTGCCAGCAGTTTAACAGCGGGAGATGGCACCGGGGAGCTGTTTTTT. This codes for CASSLTAGDGTGELFF.

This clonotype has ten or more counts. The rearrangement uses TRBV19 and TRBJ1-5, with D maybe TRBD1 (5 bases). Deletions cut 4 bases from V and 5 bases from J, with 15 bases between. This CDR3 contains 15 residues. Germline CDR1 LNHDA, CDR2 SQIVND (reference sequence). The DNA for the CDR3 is TGTGCCAGTAGTAAGTCCACGAGGGGTTATCAGCCCCAGCATTTT. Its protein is CASSKSTRGYQPQHF.

The CDR3: CSARDVKGTLMAYGYTF. Here the CDR3 DNA reads TGCAGTGCTAGGGATGTGAAGGGGACTCTAATGGCCTATGGCTACACCTTC. This chain connects TRBV20-1 to TRBJ1-2; weak D call: TRBD1 (5 bases). The V and J ends lost 3 bases and 4 bases respectively, with 24 bases between them. The CDR3 loop spans 17 amino acids. Germline CDR1 reads DFQATT; CDR2 reads SNEGSKA (reference sequence).

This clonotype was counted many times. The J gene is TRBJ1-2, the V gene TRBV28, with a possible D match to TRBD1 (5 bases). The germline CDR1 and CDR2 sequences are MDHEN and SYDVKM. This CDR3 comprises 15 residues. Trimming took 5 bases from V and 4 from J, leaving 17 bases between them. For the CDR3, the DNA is TGTGCCAGCAGTCTGGGCAGGGACCTTGGCTATGGCTACACCTTC. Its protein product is CASSLGRDLGYGYTF.

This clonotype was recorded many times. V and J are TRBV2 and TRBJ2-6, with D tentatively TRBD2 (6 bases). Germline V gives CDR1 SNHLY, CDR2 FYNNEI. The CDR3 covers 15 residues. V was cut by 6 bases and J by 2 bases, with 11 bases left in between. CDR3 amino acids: CASREPGAGANVLTF. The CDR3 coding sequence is TGTGCCAGCAGAGAACCGGGGGCTGGGGCCAACGTCCTGACTTTC.

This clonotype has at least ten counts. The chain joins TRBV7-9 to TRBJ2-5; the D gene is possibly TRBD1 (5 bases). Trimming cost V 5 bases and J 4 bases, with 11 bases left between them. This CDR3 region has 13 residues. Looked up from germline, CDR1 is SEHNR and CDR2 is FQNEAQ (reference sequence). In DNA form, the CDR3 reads TGTGCCAGCAGCCAGGGTGTACGAGAGACCCAGTACTTC. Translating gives CASSQGVRETQYF.

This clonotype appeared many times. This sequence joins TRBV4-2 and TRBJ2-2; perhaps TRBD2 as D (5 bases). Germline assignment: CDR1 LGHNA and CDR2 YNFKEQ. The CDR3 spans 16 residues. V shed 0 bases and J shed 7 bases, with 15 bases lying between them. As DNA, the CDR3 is TGTGCCAGCAGCCAAGACGGGAACTCTTTTAGCGGGGAGCTGTTTTTT. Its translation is CASSQDGNSFSGELFF.

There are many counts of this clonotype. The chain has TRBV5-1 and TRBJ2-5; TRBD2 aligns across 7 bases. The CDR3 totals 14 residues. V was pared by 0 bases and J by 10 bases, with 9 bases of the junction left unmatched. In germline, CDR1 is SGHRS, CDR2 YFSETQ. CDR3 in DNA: TGCGCCAGCAGCTTGGACGGGACTATCCAAATCCAGTACTTC. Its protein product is CASSLDGTIQIQYF.

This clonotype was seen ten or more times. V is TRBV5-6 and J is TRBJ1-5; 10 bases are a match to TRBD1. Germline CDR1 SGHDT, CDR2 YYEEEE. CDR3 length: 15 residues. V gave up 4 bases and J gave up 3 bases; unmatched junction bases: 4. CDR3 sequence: CASSQGQGINQPQHF. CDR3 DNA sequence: TGTGCCAGCAGCCAGGGACAGGGGATCAATCAGCCCCAGCATTTT.